The 13 T cell receptor beta chains below all came from one sample that was sequenced in a study of shared clonotypes between healthy human individuals. Only in-frame clones appear in the TCRdb table, and some are missing; sequencing was by immunoSEQ multiplex PCR. The sample shows roughly 2 million clones, less than 95% of them seen only once. Positive CCR7 selection of CD45RO-negative cells yielded the naive CD8 cells, and terminally differentiated effector memory CD45RA+ cells were excluded. The sample taken for sequencing was naive CD8+ T cells sorted from blood. All receptors derive from a man in his late teens or twenties in good health.

About this clone: This may be a read error: a much more frequent sequence differs by one nucleotide. This sample includes further DNA sequences coding for the same CDR3. The V gene is TRBV7-9, the J gene TRBJ2-7, with D uncertain. The V end was cut by 6 bases, the J end by 1 base, with 4 bases between. The germline V gene has CDR1 SEHNR and CDR2 FQNEAQ (reference sequence). The CDR3 is 11 amino acids. The CDR3 nucleotides are TGTGCCAGCAGTTTGTCCTACGAGCAGTACTTC. It yields the protein CASSLSYEQYF.

The rearrangement uses TRBV27 and TRBJ1-2; D unclear. Trimming pared 4 bases from V and 4 bases from J, leaving 16 bases between. The CDR3 is 15 residues long. Germline CDR1 MNHEY, CDR2 SMNVEV (reference sequence). For the CDR3, the DNA is TGTGCCAGCAGTTCAAGGTCCGGAGGATTCTATGGCTACACCTTC. Protein sequence: CASSSRSGGFYGYTF.

The chain employs TRBV7-6 and TRBJ1-4, with 9 bases aligning to TRBD1. The length of the CDR3 is 15 residues. J lost 7 bases, V lost 1 base, and 4 bases had no gene match. Germline lookup yields CDR1 SGHVS and CDR2 FNYEAQ. The DNA of the CDR3 is TGTGCCAGCAGCTTAGGAACAGGGGGCGGTGAAAAACTGTTTTTT. This codes for CASSLGTGGGEKLFF.

V is TRBV18 and J is TRBJ2-7; a weak D match, TRBD2 (6 bases). Trimming left V 4 bases short and J 0 bases short, with 16 bases between. The CDR3 length is 16 residues. Germline lookup yields CDR1 KGHSH and CDR2 LQKENI. This chain's CDR3 is CASSLLDGGSSYEQYF. CDR3 nucleotides: TGTGCCAGCTCACTACTGGACGGGGGAAGCTCCTACGAGCAGTACTTC. Full variable domain (rest looked up from reference TRBV18 and TRBJ2-7): NAGVMQNPRHLVRRRGQEARLRCSPMKGHSHVYWYRQLPEEGLKFMVYLQKENIIDESGMPKERFSAEFPKEGPSILRIQQVVRGDSAAYFCASSLLDGGSSYEQYFGPGTRLTVT.

The chain recombines TRBV15 with TRBJ2-5, with 7 bases identical to TRBD1. The J segment lost 1 base and the V segment lost 5 bases, leaving 10 bases of the junction unmatched. The CDR3 runs to 16 residues. Looked up from germline, CDR1 is LNHNV and CDR2 is YYDKDF (reference sequence). DNA of the CDR3: TGTGCCACCAGCGGGAGACAGGGAACTCTCCAAGAGACCCAGTACTTC. Amino acids: CATSGRQGTLQETQYF. The complete variable domain, with remaining parts taken from reference TRBV15 and TRBJ2-5, reads DAMVIQNPRYQVTQFGKPVTLSCSQTLNHNVMYWYQQKSSQAPKLLFHYYDKDFNNEADTPDNFQSRRPNTSFCFLDIRSPGLGDTAMYLCATSGRQGTLQETQYFGPGTRLLVL.

V is TRBV7-2 and J is TRBJ1-1; D unresolved. V was pared by 5 bases and J by 0 bases, with 13 bases between. Germline CDR1 SGHTA, CDR2 FQGNSA. This CDR3 region has 15 residues. The CDR3 DNA follows: TGTGCCAGCAGCCCAAGTGGAGGGATGAACACTGAAGCTTTCTTT. Translation: CASSPSGGMNTEAFF.

This chain links TRBV4-2 with TRBJ2-3; tentative D call: TRBD2 (6 bases). Per the germline V gene, CDR1 is LGHNA and CDR2 is YNFKEQ. The V gene lost 3 bases and the J gene lost 0 bases, with 16 bases spanning the gap. The CDR3 contains 17 residues. The CDR3 DNA reads TGTGCCAGCAGCCACCGATCAACCGGGGGTAGCACAGATACGCAGTATTTT. The encoded protein is CASSHRSTGGSTDTQYF.

To note about this clone: The sample carries other DNA sequences with the same CDR3. The rearrangement uses TRBV7-9 and TRBJ1-5; D remains ambiguous. Trimming took off 3 bases at V and 4 bases at J, with 7 bases between the two ends. Germline V gene lookup returns CDR1 SEHNR and CDR2 FQNEAQ (reference sequence). CDR3 length: 13 residues. The CDR3 DNA is TGTGCCAGCAGCTTGAGTGGAAATCAGCCCCAGCATTTT. It translates to CASSLSGNQPQHF.

In DNA form, the CDR3 reads TGTGCCAGTAGTAGTAGTCCGGGGGCTGAAGCTTTCTTT. Its translation is CASSSSPGAEAFF. The rearrangement uses TRBV19 and TRBJ1-1, with TRBD1 as a possible D gene (5 bases). CDR1 and CDR2 from the germline V gene are LNHDA and SQIVND (reference sequence). CDR3 size: 13 residues. Deletions cut 4 bases from V and 6 bases from J, with 12 bases between.

The chain couples TRBV10-3 to TRBJ1-1, with D unresolved. V was cut by 3 bases and J by 1 base, with 6 bases left in between. The CDR3 runs 13 residues. In germline, CDR1 is ENHRY, CDR2 SYGVKD. The CDR3 loop reads CAISEPPNTEAFF. In DNA form, the CDR3 reads TGTGCCATCAGTGAACCCCCGAACACTGAAGCTTTCTTT.

The rearrangement uses TRBV4-1 and TRBJ2-7, with D possibly being TRBD2 (5 bases). The CDR3 has 15 amino acids. With 2 bases removed from V and 0 bases from J, the gap between germline ends came to 11 bases. The germline gives CDR1 MGHRA, CDR2 YSYEKL. The CDR3 nucleotides read TGCGCCAGCAGCCAAATTGAGGGCAGCTCCTACGAGCAGTACTTC. Translation gives CASSQIEGSSYEQYF.

A word on this clone: In the same sample, other DNA sequences code for this CDR3. This sequence joins TRBV6-6 and TRBJ1-1; D is unresolved. CDR3 length equals 14 residues. Germline V gene sequence: CDR1 MNHNY, CDR2 SVGAGI (reference sequence). The V end lost 2 bases, the J end lost 0 bases, and 7 bases lay between the germline ends. In DNA form, the CDR3 reads TGTGCCAGCAGTTACGGGTCGGTGAACACTGAAGCTTTCTTT. Protein: CASSYGSVNTEAFF.

Only a few counts were recorded for this clone. The chain carries TRBV19 and TRBJ1-4; TRBD1 is a possible D gene (6 bases). The germline gives CDR1 LNHDA, CDR2 SQIVND (reference sequence). V was trimmed by 4 bases and J by 4 bases, leaving 10 bases between them. The CDR3 has 14 residues. The CDR3 coding sequence is TGTGCCAGTAGTAAAGACAGGCTTAATGAAAAACTGTTTTTT. It codes for CASSKDRLNEKLFF.